This TCR beta chain was obtained from a study of regulatory T cells in long-lasting Graves disease. Study-level results: There was favoring of TRBV28, TRBJ1-2 and TRBJ2-5 in persistent disease.

The CDR3 sequence is 15 residues long. V lost 3 bases and J lost 1, with 13 bases in between. The V gene's germline CDR1 is LGHDT and CDR2 YNNKEL (reference sequence). Only a few counts were recorded for this clonotype. Its antigen remains unidentified. Indicated time point: persistent/refractory GD, antithyroid drugs over 5 years with positive TRAb. Extracted RNA from PBMCs served as the source of the TCR library. It was American Thyroid Association guidelines that determined Graves' disease diagnosis. The collection involved drawing nine milliliters of peripheral blood into EDTA tubes. In building TCR beta libraries, iRepertoire HTBI primers were used together with Arm-PCR of CDR3 regions. TCRdb reprocessed the multiplex PCR reads with MiXCR, giving one entry per CDR3 protein. This sample has roughly 430,000 distinct CDR3 sequences, with 21% found just once.

The TCR sequence derives from a female donor with Graves disease. The chain uses TRBV3-1 and TRBJ2-7; D remains ambiguous. The sequenced sample was peripheral blood mononuclear cells (PBMCs), obtained when the disease was refractory, from a patient treated with antithyroid drugs. CDR3 loop: CASSQAKTWSYEQYF. The CDR3, as DNA: TGTGCCAGCAGCCAGGCCAAGACTTGGTCCTACGAGCAGTACTTC.